Listed below are T cell receptor beta chains from one sample, sequenced in a study of T cells in Graves' hyperthyroidism and ophthalmopathy. In TCRdb, the multiplex PCR reads were re-called with MiXCR into one record per CDR3 protein. The data hold 500,000 to 750,000 distinct CDR3 sequences, with around 14% observed a single time. Sample: blood. These receptors originate from a woman in her 30s with Graves' hyperthyroidism. The CDR3 runs from the conserved cysteine through the conserved F or W. Each record gives: clone size, J gene, D gene, V gene, CDR3 DNA, CDR3 protein. A D gene is named only where the DNA matches it firmly. The size of a clone is reported for some rows only, either as once, few or many, or as a class for expanded clones.

abundance: .
j_gene: TRBJ1-6
d_gene: .
v_gene: TRBV12-5
CDR3nt: TGTGCTAGTGCCCTAACCCGGGGAAGCTCCTATAATTCACCCCTCCACTTT
CDR3aa: CASALTRGSSYNSPLHF

abundance: few
j_gene: TRBJ1-4
d_gene: TRBD1
v_gene: TRBV7-8
CDR3nt: TGTGCCAGCAGCTTAGGGGGACAGGGGAGGGAAAAACTGTTTTTT
CDR3aa: CASSLGGQGREKLFF

abundance: .
j_gene: TRBJ1-2
d_gene: TRBD1
v_gene: TRBV9
CDR3nt: TGTGCCAGCAGCGTAGACTCGGGGACAGCATCCTATGGCTACACCTTC
CDR3aa: CASSVDSGTASYGYTF

abundance: many
j_gene: TRBJ2-1
d_gene: TRBD2
v_gene: TRBV20-1
CDR3nt: TGCAGTCCGAAGCGGGAGTATAACTACAATGAGCAGTTCTTC
CDR3aa: CSPKREYNYNEQFF

abundance: many
j_gene: TRBJ2-7
d_gene: .
v_gene: TRBV18
CDR3nt: TGTGCCAGCGACGACGGAACAGCGGCCACCTACGAGCAGTACTTC
CDR3aa: CASDDGTAATYEQYF

abundance: many
j_gene: TRBJ2-1
d_gene: .
v_gene: TRBV7-2
CDR3nt: TGTGCCAGCAGCCATCCAGCGGGCAATGAGCAGTTCTTC
CDR3aa: CASSHPAGNEQFF

abundance: .
j_gene: TRBJ2-5
d_gene: TRBD2
v_gene: TRBV12-3/TRBV12-4
CDR3nt: TGTGCCAGCAGAAGCGGGAGGGCCTTACAAGAGACCCAGTACTTC
CDR3aa: CASRSGRALQETQYF

abundance: many
j_gene: TRBJ2-7
d_gene: .
v_gene: TRBV5-1
CDR3nt: TGCGCCAGCAGCTTAGAAGGGTTGGGCGAGCAGTACTTC
CDR3aa: CASSLEGLGEQYF

abundance: many
j_gene: TRBJ2-1
d_gene: TRBD2
v_gene: TRBV3-1
CDR3nt: TGTGCCAGCAGCCGATCCGGGACTAGCGCCTACAATGAGCAGTTCTTC
CDR3aa: CASSRSGTSAYNEQFF

abundance: once
j_gene: TRBJ1-5
d_gene: .
v_gene: TRBV19
CDR3nt: TGTGCCAGTAGTATAGGGGGGACGTTGCCCCAGCATTTT
CDR3aa: CASSIGGTLPQHF

abundance: few
j_gene: TRBJ2-3
d_gene: TRBD2
v_gene: TRBV15
CDR3nt: TGTGCCACCAGCAGAGACCCACGGCCTAGCGGACGGTATACGCAGTATTTT
CDR3aa: CATSRDPRPSGRYTQYF

abundance: .
j_gene: TRBJ2-1
d_gene: .
v_gene: TRBV2
CDR3nt: TGTGCCACCAGCAGAGATCAAATCGGGACTGGTTACAATGAGCAGTTCTTC
CDR3aa: CATSRDQIGTGYNEQFF

abundance: many
j_gene: TRBJ2-7
d_gene: .
v_gene: TRBV10-3
CDR3nt: TGTGCCATCAGCGAACTCCTAGACTACGAGCAGTACTTC
CDR3aa: CAISELLDYEQYF

abundance: .
j_gene: TRBJ2-7
d_gene: TRBD1
v_gene: TRBV6-2/TRBV6-3
CDR3nt: TGTGCCACCGGGACAGGGGGCCGACTCTCCTACGAGCAGTACTTC
CDR3aa: CATGTGGRLSYEQYF

abundance: many
j_gene: TRBJ2-1
d_gene: .
v_gene: TRBV2
CDR3nt: TGTGCCAGCCACGGATCGTATATTTTGAGGACTGGTAATGAGCAGTTCTTC
CDR3aa: CASHGSYILRTGNEQFF

abundance: many
j_gene: TRBJ2-3
d_gene: .
v_gene: TRBV20-1
CDR3nt: TGCAGTGCGGGTAGCGCAGGCACAGATACGCAGTATTTT
CDR3aa: CSAGSAGTDTQYF

abundance: many
j_gene: TRBJ2-7
d_gene: TRBD2
v_gene: TRBV3-1
CDR3nt: TGTGCCAGCAGCCCGAAGGGGTTACTAGCGGGAAAGTCATCCTACGAGCAGTACTTC
CDR3aa: CASSPKGLLAGKSSYEQYF

abundance: many
j_gene: TRBJ2-3
d_gene: .
v_gene: TRBV12-3/TRBV12-4
CDR3nt: TGTGCCAGCAGTTTATGGGCGGAGGCGGATACGCAGTATTTT
CDR3aa: CASSLWAEADTQYF

abundance: .
j_gene: TRBJ2-1
d_gene: .
v_gene: TRBV7-2
CDR3nt: TGTGCCAGCGTGGGGGTTCGCAATGAGCAGTTCTTC
CDR3aa: CASVGVRNEQFF

abundance: few
j_gene: TRBJ2-6
d_gene: TRBD1
v_gene: TRBV6-2/TRBV6-3
CDR3nt: TGTGCCAGCAGTTACTCCCCGGGACAGCCAGAGGCTGGGGCCAACGTCCTGACTTTC
CDR3aa: CASSYSPGQPEAGANVLTF

abundance: few
j_gene: TRBJ2-1
d_gene: TRBD2
v_gene: TRBV24-1
CDR3nt: TGTGCCACCGGGGGAGCTAGCGGCCTTAATGAGCAGTTCTTC
CDR3aa: CATGGASGLNEQFF

abundance: many
j_gene: TRBJ2-1
d_gene: TRBD2
v_gene: TRBV6-2/TRBV6-3
CDR3nt: TGTGCCAGCCTACCGCTAGCGGGAGGGAACAATGAGCAGTTCTTC
CDR3aa: CASLPLAGGNNEQFF